This T cell receptor (beta chain) was captured by sequencing in a study of blood T cell repertoires in COVID-19. Study-wide context: There were acute and convalescent COVID-19 samples, and they came from the United States, Italy and Spain. PBMCs, B-cell-depleted T cells, or T cells provided the cDNA or gDNA that made up the material.

In the authors' methods: Estimates of nucleated cell counts were drawn from the amplification of reference gene primers. Profiled with immunoSEQ multiplex PCR; TCRdb holds only in-frame clones, not every one. The DNA gave D and trimming, while V, J and clone size come from that table. The sample carries hundreds of thousands of clones, approximately 90% recorded once. This clone was detected once. The sequence came from a young woman with acute or convalescent COVID-19. Sequencing input: peripheral blood.

The CDR3 loop reads CASSEGGNQPQHF. The CDR3, as DNA: TGCGCCAGCAGTGAAGGGGGCAATCAGCCCCAGCATTTT. This chain joins TRBV5-1 and TRBJ1-5; a possible D gene is TRBD1 (5 bases). With 5 bases removed from V and 2 bases from J, the gap between germline ends came to 8 bases. Germline V gene lookup returns CDR1 SGHRS and CDR2 YFSETQ. CDR3 length: 13 amino acids.